This is a list of T cell receptor beta chains from one sample in a study of OX40 agonist ivuxolimab in advanced cancers. Profiling relied on immunoSEQ multiplex PCR, and the TCRdb table lists in-frame clones only, not all of them. The sample consists of over 150,000 clones, 85% to 95% of them appearing once. Sequencing used CD4+ or CD8+ T cells sorted from blood, obtained in a trial of the OX40 agonist ivuxolimab. Receptor source: an adult with an advanced solid tumor such as melanoma, head and neck, liver or kidney cancer. Each CDR3 is given without its conserved first and last residue.

j_call | v_call | cdr3_aa
TRBJ1-5 | TRBV12-5 | ASGLVAGRPGNQPQH
TRBJ1-1 | TRBV28 | ASSSVLAF
TRBJ2-5 | TRBV6-1 | ASSHRDRQY
TRBJ2-2 | TRBV28 | ASSSPPGAANTGELF
TRBJ2-7 | TRBV25-1 | ASSPHGQGYHEQY
TRBJ2-7 | TRBV20-1 | SAKSPYEQY
TRBJ1-4 | TRBV18 | ASSPPRLGSEKLF
TRBJ2-7 | TRBV29-1 | SVESGTGIPLSYEQY
TRBJ2-3 | TRBV7-9 | ATDRGRTQTDTQY
TRBJ1-2 | TRBV11-2 | ASSLNPGVGGYT
- | TRBV10-2 | ASSEPEEGYSYEQY
TRBJ2-7 | TRBV7-9 | ASSRLESYEQY
TRBJ2-7 | TRBV28 | ASRTPGTGLGEQY
TRBJ1-1 | TRBV5-1 | ASSRDRGQTEAF
TRBJ2-5 | TRBV6-5 | ASSYGAGGQETQY
TRBJ2-5 | TRBV5-1 | ASSLTTGYGETQY
TRBJ2-4 | TRBV7-9 | ASSLEPGTIHIQY
TRBJ2-2 | TRBV27 | ASSKGQLTGELF
TRBJ1-1 | TRBV9 | ASSVGGQGSPGVNTEAF
TRBJ2-5 | TRBV6-1 | ASSDPHETQY
TRBJ2-3 | TRBV15 | ALRASSTDTQY
TRBJ1-4 | TRBV5-1 | ASSLDVATNEKLF
TRBJ1-1 | TRBV6-1 | ASNSGTGMNTEAF
TRBJ2-2 | TRBV2 | ASRDRGQDTGELF